This TCR beta chain was recorded in a study of cytomegalovirus exposure and HLA in healthy donors. PCR primers comprised 60 Vbeta and 13 Jbeta primers. The repertoire was sequenced with immunoSEQ multiplex PCR; TCRdb's copy has only in-frame clones and lacks some. This table holds around 120,000 clones, approximately 72% found once. The CDR3 contains 16 residues. V lost 6 bases and J lost 2; bases outside the gene matches: 7. The germline V gene has CDR1 MDHEN and CDR2 SYDVKM. A few counts support this clone. This chain joins TRBV28 and TRBJ1-6; 7 bases line up with TRBD1. Sequencing was carried out using PBMCs. The sequence came from a man aged 55 to 69 in good health and CMV-seropositive. The CDR3 region is CASRRQGWTYNSPLHF. The DNA for the CDR3 is TGTGCCAGCAGACGACAGGGTTGGACCTATAATTCACCCCTCCACTTT.